One sample yielded the 14 T cell receptor beta chains listed below, sequenced in a study of cytomegalovirus exposure and HLA in healthy donors. Use of 60 Vbeta and 13 Jbeta primers characterized the PCR. TCRdb's copy holds only in-frame clones and misses some; the assay was immunoSEQ multiplex PCR. The table shows roughly 220,000 clones, with approximately 78% occurring only once. Source material: PBMCs. The receptors come from a woman aged 40 to 50 in good health and CMV-seronegative.

The chain recombines TRBV7-2 with TRBJ1-5; D is undetermined. Trimming shortened V by 2 bases and J by 6 bases, and 8 bases separated the two germline ends. CDR1 is SGHTA and CDR2 is FQGNSA in the germline V gene. There are 13 residues in the CDR3. The CDR3 DNA reads as TGTGCCAGCAGCTTAACAGAAGTTCAGCCCCAGCATTTT. Translation: CASSLTEVQPQHF.

The chain joins TRBV6-1 to TRBJ2-7; 7 bases align to TRBD2. With 4 bases clipped from V and 3 bases from J, the junction kept 12 bases outside the gene matches. This CDR3 region has 16 residues. CDR1 MNHNS and CDR2 SASEGT come from the germline V gene. In DNA form, the CDR3 reads TGTGCCAGCAGTGCCCGCATTGGCGGGAGTGACTACGAGCAGTACTTC. Translating gives CASSARIGGSDYEQYF.

The chain uses TRBV4-1 and TRBJ2-1, with D possibly matching TRBD2 (5 bases). The CDR3 length is 14 residues. V was pared by 1 base and J by 5 bases, with 9 bases between. Germline CDR1 MGHRA, CDR2 YSYEKL. The CDR3 reads CASSQVGSNNEQFF. The CDR3, as DNA: TGCGCCAGCAGCCAAGTGGGGAGTAACAATGAGCAGTTCTTC.

This clone showed up just once. The chain combines TRBV7-2 with TRBJ2-2; D ambiguous. The V gene lost 5 bases and the J gene lost 0 bases, with 13 bases spanning the gap. The germline V gene has CDR1 SGHTA and CDR2 FQGNSA. This CDR3 is built from 16 residues. CDR3: CASSPRSSANTGELFF. The CDR3 DNA reads as TGTGCCAGCAGCCCTCGGTCTTCGGCGAACACCGGGGAGCTGTTTTTT.

This chain uses TRBV30 with TRBJ2-1, with TRBD2 identical over 9 bases. This CDR3 comprises 15 residues. V lost 0 bases, J lost 4 bases, and 4 bases stayed unmatched. Germline V gene lookup returns CDR1 GTSNPN and CDR2 SVGIG (reference sequence). DNA of the CDR3: TGTGCCTGGAGTGTAATAGCGGGAGAGTACAATGAGCAGTTCTTC. Translating it yields CAWSVIAGEYNEQFF.

This chain links TRBV18 with TRBJ1-2, with D possibly TRBD1 on 6 matching bases. The CDR3 covers 15 residues. The V gene lost 3 bases and the J gene lost 1 base, with 12 bases spanning the gap. Germline CDR1 reads KGHSH; CDR2 reads LQKENI. CDR3: CASSPEGTFNYGYTF. In nucleotides, the CDR3 is TGTGCCAGCTCACCCGAAGGGACATTTAACTATGGCTACACCTTC.

This clone showed up just a few times. This sequence joins TRBV9 and TRBJ2-1; D gene ambiguous. Germline CDR1 SGDLS, CDR2 YYNGEE. CDR3 length: 12 residues. V was cut by 4 bases and J by 8 bases, with 10 bases left in between. The CDR3 protein is CASSQIVDEQFF. As DNA, the CDR3 is TGTGCCAGCAGCCAAATAGTAGATGAGCAGTTCTTC.

The J gene is TRBJ2-5, the V gene TRBV2, with D maybe TRBD2 (5 bases). Gene TRBJ2-7 matches the end of the DNA better, so the J call may be wrong. The CDR3 totals 15 residues. Germline V gene sequence: CDR1 SNHLY, CDR2 FYNNEI. The CDR3 protein is CASSERAGANYEQYF. The CDR3 nucleotides are TGTGCCAGCAGTGAGAGGGCAGGAGCCAACTACGAGCAGTACTTC.

The CDR3 region is CASRNTGDQETQYF. CDR3 DNA: TGTGCCAGCAGAAATACAGGGGACCAAGAGACCCAGTACTTC. The chain employs TRBV28 and TRBJ2-5; 7 bases are a match to TRBD1. The CDR3 contains 14 residues. Germline-derived CDR1 and CDR2 are MDHEN and SYDVKM. V lost 6 bases, J lost 0 bases, and 4 bases stayed unmatched.

V is TRBV29-1 and J is TRBJ2-7; 9 bases are shared with TRBD1. Germline V CDR1 and CDR2: SQVTM, ANQGSEA. The CDR3 runs 13 residues. J was trimmed by 6 bases and V by 4 bases; bases with no gene match: 7. In DNA, the CDR3 is TGCAGCGTTGGGGACAGGGCCTTCCTCGAGCAGTACTTC. Amino acids: CSVGDRAFLEQYF.

The chain joins TRBV28 to TRBJ1-3, with D possibly matching TRBD1 (5 bases). Trimming shortened V by 5 bases and J by 4 bases, and 12 bases separated the two germline ends. The CDR3 runs to 14 residues. CDR1 MDHEN and CDR2 SYDVKM come from the germline V gene. The CDR3 bases are TGTGCCAGCAGTACGGGGGGTTCAGGAAACACCATATATTTT. It encodes CASSTGGSGNTIYF.

The gene calls are TRBV21-1 and TRBJ2-7; TRBD2, the D gene given by the table, was not confirmed from the DNA. TRBV21-1 is shown as a pseudogene. The CDR3 has 21 amino acids. This chain's CDR3 is CASSKAVRGKPGLAGGYEQYF. CDR3 bases: TGTGCCAGCAGCAAAGCCGTTCGCGGCAAACCGGGACTAGCGGGAGGGTACGAGCAGTACTTC.

V and J are TRBV4-1 and TRBJ2-5; no clear D. CDR1 and CDR2 from the germline V gene are MGHRA and YSYEKL. The CDR3 sequence is 14 residues long. V was pared by 4 bases and J by 2 bases, with 11 bases between. The CDR3 here is CASSPTDEQETQYF. The CDR3 DNA reads as TGCGCCAGCAGCCCCACAGACGAACAAGAGACCCAGTACTTC.

V usage is TRBV7-9 and J usage is TRBJ1-2; D possibly corresponds to TRBD1 (5 bases). The CDR3 has 15 residues. Germline CDR1 is SEHNR and CDR2 is FQNEAQ (reference sequence). The V end was cut by 1 base, the J end by 5 bases, with 14 bases between. CDR3 coding DNA: TGTGCCAGCAGCTTAGATCGGGGGATAGGGTATGGCTACACCTTC. Amino acid sequence: CASSLDRGIGYGYTF.